This T cell receptor (beta chain) originates from a study of T cells after yellow fever vaccination (dated by TCRdb to between 2019 and 2020). Regarding the complete study: The SMART-Seq v4 Ultra Low Input RNA kit was used to prepare libraries from fractions with low cell numbers. To follow T-cell clones before and after primary and booster YFV17D yellow fever vaccination, bulk TCR alpha and beta repertoires were sequenced over time. The cohort comprised two healthy male donors, one aged 18 to 30 and one aged 30 to 40 years. Blood was drawn at multiple timepoints before and after primary and secondary immunization, with bulk PBMC replicates and cell subsets isolated.

The treatment or condition tag for this specimen amounts to: live attenuated yellow fever vaccine strain. At every blood-draw timepoint, two biological replicates of bulk PBMCs were collected. A standard Ficoll-Paque protocol was used to isolate PBMCs from peripheral blood. TriZol was used to extract RNA from bulk PBMCs, CD4 and CD8 fractions, and dextramer-positive and dextramer-negative fractions. Regarding this clonotype: There is no known antigen for this receptor. The input lacks base qualities; no much larger clone sits a single base away.

Synthesis of TCR cDNA relied on 5'RACE template switching, a step that introduced a universal primer site along with unique molecular identifiers. Priming of cDNA synthesis was performed from both the TCR alpha and TCR beta constant segments. Library amplification used two PCR steps, and the second PCR step added sample barcodes and sequencing adapters. Sequencing of libraries was performed on Illumina HiSeq 2500 (2x100 bp) or NovaSeq (2x150 bp). The authors' pipeline ran thus. Reads were demultiplexed and collapsed into UMI consensus sequences with MIGEC, and V(D)J alignment was performed with MiXCR. Clonotypes responding to the vaccine were identified with edgeR on replicate PBMC samples, with the criteria of FDR below 0.01 and a log2 fold change above 5 up to day 15. Each bulk clonotype received a CD4 or CD8 identity based on whether the sequenced CD4 or CD8 repertoire contained that clonotype at higher abundance. TCRdb reprocessing: public reads trimmed at Q25 with fastp, clones called with MiXCR, in-frame beta chains kept. Identical CDR3 proteins give one entry, which carries the most common genes and DNA. These V and J calls rely on TCRdb rather than the paper's analysis. Counted in this sample were about 500,000 distinct CDR3 sequences; 17% of them appeared once. About 18% of the sample goes to the ten largest clones.

The CDR3 goes from the cysteine to the phenylalanine over 16 residues. The sequence is cut down to CDR3 DNA, 48 bases in frame from base 1. The germline V gene encodes CDR1 SGHRS and CDR2 YFSETQ. Germline trimming amounts to 4 bases on V and 12 bases on J, with 14 as the count of junction bases outside the gene matches. General findings and caveats noted by the study authors: A small fraction of clonotypes appeared in both the CD4 and CD8 compartments, likely as a result of convergent recombination. The secondary T-cell response was weaker than the primary response but faster, peaking on day 5 instead of day 15. After the booster, most of the clones that had expanded following primary vaccination were detected again (roughly 97% of CD4 and around 90% of CD8), which suggests that memory was broadly maintained. FACS-sorted repertoires could contain abundant contaminating clonotypes from the bulk population, so computational filtering was required. Because only a couple of donors were included in the study, the extent to which the findings can be generalized is limited.

This clonotype originated in a man aged 18-30 years who received the YFV17D yellow fever vaccine. The chain is assembled from TRBV5-1 and TRBJ1-6, and 9 bases in between align with TRBD1. Sequencing was performed on PBMCs, taken 5 days after the first yellow fever vaccination. CDR3 region: CASSPEPGQGMGPLHF. The nucleotides are TGCGCCAGCAGCCCGGAACCGGGACAGGGCATGGGACCCCTCCACTTT.